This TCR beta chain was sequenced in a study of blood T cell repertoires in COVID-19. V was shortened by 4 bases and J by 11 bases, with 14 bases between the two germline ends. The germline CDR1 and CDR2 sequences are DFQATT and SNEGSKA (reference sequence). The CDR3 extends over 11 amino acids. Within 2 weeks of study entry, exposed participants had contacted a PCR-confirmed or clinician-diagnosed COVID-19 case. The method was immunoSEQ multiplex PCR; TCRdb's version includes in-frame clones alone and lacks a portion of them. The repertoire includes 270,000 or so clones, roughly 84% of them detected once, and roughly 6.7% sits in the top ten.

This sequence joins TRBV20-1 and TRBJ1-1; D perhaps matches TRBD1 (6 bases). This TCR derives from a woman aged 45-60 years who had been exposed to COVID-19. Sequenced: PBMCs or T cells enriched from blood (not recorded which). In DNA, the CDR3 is TGCAGTGCTATTAGGACAGTGCGGGCTTTCTTT. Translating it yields CSAIRTVRAFF.